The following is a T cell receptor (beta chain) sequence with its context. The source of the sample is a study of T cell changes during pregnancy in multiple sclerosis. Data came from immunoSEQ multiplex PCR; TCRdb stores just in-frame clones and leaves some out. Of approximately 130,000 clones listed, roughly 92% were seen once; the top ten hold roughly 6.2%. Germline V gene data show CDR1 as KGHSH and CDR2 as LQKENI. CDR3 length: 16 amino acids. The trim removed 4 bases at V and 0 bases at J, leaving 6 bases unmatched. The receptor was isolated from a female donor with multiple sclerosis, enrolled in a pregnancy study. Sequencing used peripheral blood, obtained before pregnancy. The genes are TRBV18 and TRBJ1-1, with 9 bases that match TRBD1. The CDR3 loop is CASSLYGTGLNTEAFF. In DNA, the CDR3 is TGTGCCAGCTCACTATACGGGACAGGGCTGAACACTGAAGCTTTCTTT.